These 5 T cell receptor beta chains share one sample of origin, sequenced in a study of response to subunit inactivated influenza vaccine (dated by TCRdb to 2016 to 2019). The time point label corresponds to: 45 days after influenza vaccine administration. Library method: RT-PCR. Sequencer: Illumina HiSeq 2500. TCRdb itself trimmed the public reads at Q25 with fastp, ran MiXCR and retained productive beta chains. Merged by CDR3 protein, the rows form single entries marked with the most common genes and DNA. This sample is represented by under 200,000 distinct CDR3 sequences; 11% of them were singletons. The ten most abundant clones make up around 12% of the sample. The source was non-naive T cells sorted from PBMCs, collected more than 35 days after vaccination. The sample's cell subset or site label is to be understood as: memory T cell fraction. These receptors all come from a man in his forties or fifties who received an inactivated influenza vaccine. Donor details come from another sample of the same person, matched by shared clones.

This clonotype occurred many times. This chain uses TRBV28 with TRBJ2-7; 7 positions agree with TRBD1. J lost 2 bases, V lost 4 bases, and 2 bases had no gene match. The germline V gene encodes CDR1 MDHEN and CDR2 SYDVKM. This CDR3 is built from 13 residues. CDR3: CASSSGQTYEQYF. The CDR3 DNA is TGTGCCAGCAGTTCGGGACAGACCTACGAGCAGTACTTC.

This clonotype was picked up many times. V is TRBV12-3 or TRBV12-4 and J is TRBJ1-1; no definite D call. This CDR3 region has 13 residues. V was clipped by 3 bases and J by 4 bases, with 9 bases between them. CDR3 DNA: TGTGCCAGCAGTTTTACCGACGGCACTGAAGCTTTCTTT. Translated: CASSFTDGTEAFF.

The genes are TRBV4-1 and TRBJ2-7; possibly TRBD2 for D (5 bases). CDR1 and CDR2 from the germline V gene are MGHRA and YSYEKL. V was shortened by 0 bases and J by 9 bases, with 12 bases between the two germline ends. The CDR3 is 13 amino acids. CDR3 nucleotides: TGCGCCAGCAGCCAAGACCCTCTGGCGGGGCAGTACTTC. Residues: CASSQDPLAGQYF.

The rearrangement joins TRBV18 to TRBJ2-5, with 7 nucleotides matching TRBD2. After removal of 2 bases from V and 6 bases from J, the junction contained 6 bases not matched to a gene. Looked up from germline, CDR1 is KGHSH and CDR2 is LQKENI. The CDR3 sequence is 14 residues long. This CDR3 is CASSPTGGGKTQYF. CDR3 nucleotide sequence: TGTGCCAGCTCACCAACCGGGGGAGGGAAGACCCAGTACTTC.

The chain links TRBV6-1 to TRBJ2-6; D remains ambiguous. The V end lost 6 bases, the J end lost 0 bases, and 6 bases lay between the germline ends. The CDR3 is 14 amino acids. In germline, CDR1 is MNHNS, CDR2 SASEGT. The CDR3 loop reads CASSKDSGANVLTF. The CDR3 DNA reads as TGTGCCAGCAGCAAAGACTCTGGGGCCAACGTCCTGACTTTC.